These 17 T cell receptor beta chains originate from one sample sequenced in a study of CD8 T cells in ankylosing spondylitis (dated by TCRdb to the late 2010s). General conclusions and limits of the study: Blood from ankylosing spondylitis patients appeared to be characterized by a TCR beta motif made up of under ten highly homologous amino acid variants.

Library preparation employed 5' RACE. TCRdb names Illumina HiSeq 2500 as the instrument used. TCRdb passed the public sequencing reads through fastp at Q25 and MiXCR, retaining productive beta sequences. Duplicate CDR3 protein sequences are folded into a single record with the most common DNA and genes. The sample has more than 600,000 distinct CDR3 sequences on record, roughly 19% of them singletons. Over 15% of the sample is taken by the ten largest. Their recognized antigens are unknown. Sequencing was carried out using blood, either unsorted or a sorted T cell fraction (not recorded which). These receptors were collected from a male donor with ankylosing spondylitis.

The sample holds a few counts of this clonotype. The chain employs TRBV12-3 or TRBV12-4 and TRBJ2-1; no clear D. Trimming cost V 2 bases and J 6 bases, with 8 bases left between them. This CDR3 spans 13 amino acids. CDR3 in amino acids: CASSLIETNEQFF. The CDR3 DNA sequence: TGTGCCAGCAGTTTAATAGAGACCAATGAGCAGTTCTTC.

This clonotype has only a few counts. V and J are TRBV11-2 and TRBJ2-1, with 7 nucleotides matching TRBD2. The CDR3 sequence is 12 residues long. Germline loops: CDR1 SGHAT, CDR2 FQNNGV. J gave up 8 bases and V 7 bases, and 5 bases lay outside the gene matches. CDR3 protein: CASTERGDEQFF. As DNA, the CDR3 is TGTGCCAGCACAGAACGGGGGGATGAGCAGTTCTTC.

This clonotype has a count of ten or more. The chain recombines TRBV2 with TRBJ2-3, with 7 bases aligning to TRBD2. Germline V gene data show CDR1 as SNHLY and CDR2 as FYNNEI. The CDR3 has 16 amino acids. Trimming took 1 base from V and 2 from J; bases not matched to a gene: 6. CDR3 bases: TGTGCCAGCAGTGAAGGGGCTAGCGGCCACACAGATACGCAGTATTTT. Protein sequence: CASSEGASGHTDTQYF.

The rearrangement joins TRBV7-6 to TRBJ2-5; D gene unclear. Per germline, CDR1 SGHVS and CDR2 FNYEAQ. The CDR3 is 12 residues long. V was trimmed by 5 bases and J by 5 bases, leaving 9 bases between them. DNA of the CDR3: TGTGCCAGCAGCCCGTACCTTGAGACCCAGTACTTC. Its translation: CASSPYLETQYF.

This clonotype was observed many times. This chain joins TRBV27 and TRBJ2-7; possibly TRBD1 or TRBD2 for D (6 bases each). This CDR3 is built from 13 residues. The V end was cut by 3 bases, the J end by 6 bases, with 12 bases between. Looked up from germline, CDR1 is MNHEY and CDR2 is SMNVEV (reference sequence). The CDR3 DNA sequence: TGTGCCAGCAGTTTTCTGGGGGGCGCCGAGCAGTACTTC. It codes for CASSFLGGAEQYF.

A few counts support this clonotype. The CDR3 sequence: CASSLMNSYNEQFF. The DNA of the CDR3 is TGTGCCAGCAGTTTAATGAACTCGTACAATGAGCAGTTCTTC. This chain connects TRBV28 to TRBJ2-1; D unclear. CDR3 length equals 14 residues. The germline CDR1 and CDR2 sequences are MDHEN and SYDVKM. V was clipped by 2 bases and J by 4 bases, with 9 bases between them. Drawing the rest from reference TRBV28 and TRBJ2-1, the complete variable domain is DVKVTQSSRYLVKRTGEKVFLECVQDMDHENMFWYRQDPGLGLRLIYFSYDVKMKEKGDIPEGYSVSREKKERFSLILESASTNQTSMYLCASSLMNSYNEQFFGPGTRLTVL.

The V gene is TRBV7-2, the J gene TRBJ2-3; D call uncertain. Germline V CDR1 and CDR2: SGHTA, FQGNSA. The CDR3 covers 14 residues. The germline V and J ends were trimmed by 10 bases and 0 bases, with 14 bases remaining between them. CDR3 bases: TGTGCCACCGGTGGCGGTTATAGCACAGATACGCAGTATTTT. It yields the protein CATGGGYSTDTQYF.

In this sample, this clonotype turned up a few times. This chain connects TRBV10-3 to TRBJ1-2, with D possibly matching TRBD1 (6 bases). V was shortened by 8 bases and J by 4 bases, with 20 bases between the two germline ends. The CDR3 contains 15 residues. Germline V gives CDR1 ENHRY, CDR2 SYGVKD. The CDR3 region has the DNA TGTGCCATCTCTCCCCTCAGGGACAAATTCTATGGCTACACCTTC. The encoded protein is CAISPLRDKFYGYTF.

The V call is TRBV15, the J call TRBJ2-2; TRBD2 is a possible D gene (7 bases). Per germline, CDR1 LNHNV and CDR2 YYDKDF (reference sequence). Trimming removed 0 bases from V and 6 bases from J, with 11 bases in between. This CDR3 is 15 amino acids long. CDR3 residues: CATSRDDGGPGELFF. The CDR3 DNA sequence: TGTGCCACCAGCAGAGATGACGGGGGGCCCGGGGAGCTGTTTTTT.

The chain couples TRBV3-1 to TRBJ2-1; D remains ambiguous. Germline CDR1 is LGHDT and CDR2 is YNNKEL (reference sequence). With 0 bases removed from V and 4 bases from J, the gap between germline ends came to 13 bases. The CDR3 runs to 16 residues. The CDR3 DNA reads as TGTGCCAGCAGCCAAGAGCTCAGCGTGGGGTACAATGAGCAGTTCTTC. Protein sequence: CASSQELSVGYNEQFF.

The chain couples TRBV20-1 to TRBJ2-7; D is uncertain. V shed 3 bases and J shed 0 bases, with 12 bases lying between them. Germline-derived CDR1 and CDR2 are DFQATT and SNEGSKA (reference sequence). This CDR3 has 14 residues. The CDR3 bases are TGCAGTGCTAGGGGCGACGTCCGCTCCTACGAGCAGTACTTC. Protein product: CSARGDVRSYEQYF.

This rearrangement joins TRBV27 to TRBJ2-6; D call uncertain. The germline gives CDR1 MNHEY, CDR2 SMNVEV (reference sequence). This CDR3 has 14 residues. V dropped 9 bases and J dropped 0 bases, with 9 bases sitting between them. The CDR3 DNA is TGTGCCAGGTTGCCAAGCTCTGGGGCCAACGTCCTGACTTTC. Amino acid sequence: CARLPSSGANVLTF.

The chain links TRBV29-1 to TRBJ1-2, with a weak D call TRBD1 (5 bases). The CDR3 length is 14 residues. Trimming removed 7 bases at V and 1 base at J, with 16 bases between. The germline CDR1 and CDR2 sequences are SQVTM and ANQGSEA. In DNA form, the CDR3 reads TGCAGCGCTAGAGACAGACCACTTAACTATGGCTACACCTTC. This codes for CSARDRPLNYGYTF.

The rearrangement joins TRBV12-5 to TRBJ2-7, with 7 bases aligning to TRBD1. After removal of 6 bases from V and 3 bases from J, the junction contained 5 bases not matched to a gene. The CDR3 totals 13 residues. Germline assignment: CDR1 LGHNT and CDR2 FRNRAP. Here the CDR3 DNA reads TGTGCTAGTGGGTTCCCAGGGGGCTACGAGCAGTACTTC. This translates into CASGFPGGYEQYF.

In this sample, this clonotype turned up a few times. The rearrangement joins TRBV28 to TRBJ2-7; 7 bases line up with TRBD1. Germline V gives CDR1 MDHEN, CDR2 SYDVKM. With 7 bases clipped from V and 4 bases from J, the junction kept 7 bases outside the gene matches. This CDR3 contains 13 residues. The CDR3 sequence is CASKTGTVYEQYF. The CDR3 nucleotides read TGTGCCAGCAAAACCGGGACAGTATACGAGCAGTACTTC.

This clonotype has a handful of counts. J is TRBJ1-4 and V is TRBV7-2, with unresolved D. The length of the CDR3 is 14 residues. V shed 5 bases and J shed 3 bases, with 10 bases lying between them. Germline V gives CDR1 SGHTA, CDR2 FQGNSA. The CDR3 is CASSPPQPNEKLFF. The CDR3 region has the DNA TGTGCCAGCAGCCCCCCCCAGCCTAATGAAAAACTGTTTTTT.

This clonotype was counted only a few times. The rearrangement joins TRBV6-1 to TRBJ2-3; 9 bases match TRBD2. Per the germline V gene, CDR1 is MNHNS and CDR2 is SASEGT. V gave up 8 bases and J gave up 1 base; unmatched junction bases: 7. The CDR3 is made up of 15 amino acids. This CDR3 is CASGTSYRGTDTQYF. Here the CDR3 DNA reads TGTGCCAGCGGGACTAGCTATAGAGGCACAGATACGCAGTATTTT.